This T cell receptor (beta chain) came from a study of blood T cell repertoires in COVID-19. Whole-study context: The cDNA or gDNA used as material had been derived from T cells, B-cell-depleted T cells, or PBMCs.

The V and J ends lost 1 base and 7 bases, in that order; junction bases with no gene match: 6. Per germline, CDR1 GTSNPN and CDR2 SVGIG (reference sequence). The CDR3 is made up of 15 amino acids. The protocol was immunoSEQ multiplex PCR, while the TCRdb copy is restricted to in-frame clones and leaves out a portion. The table includes about 160,000 clones, approximately 92% detected once. The rearrangement links TRBV30 to TRBJ1-6; 8 bases fit TRBD1. Specimen: peripheral blood. The receptor's source is a woman in her forties or fifties with acute or convalescent COVID-19. CDR3 DNA: TGTGCCTGGAGTGGGGAAGGACAGGGCAATTCACCCCTCCACTTT. It translates to CAWSGEGQGNSPLHF.